These T cell receptor beta chains were read from a single sample in a study of human T cells and chemical hapten exposure. TCRdb reprocessed the RACE reads via MiXCR and lists one record per CDR3 protein. The data show 280,000 or so distinct CDR3 sequences, roughly 7.4% seen once. The starting material was whole blood, obtained in connection with sensitization to the hapten diphenylcyclopropenone (DPC). These TCRs come from a man between 18 and 35 years old with alopecia areata. Some clones in this sample may be carry-over from other donors' samples. The CDR3 runs from the conserved cysteine through the conserved F or W. A D gene is named only where the DNA matches it firmly. Clone sizes are given selectively: once, few, many, or a class where the clone is expanded.

J gene: TRBJ2-5; V gene: TRBV7-9; clone size: .; D gene: .; CDR3 length: 16; CDR3 DNA: TGTGCCAGCAGCTTCGGAGGGGGTATTACCCAAGAGACCCAGTACTTC; CDR3 protein: CASSFGGGITQETQYF
J gene: TRBJ2-5; V gene: TRBV10-3; clone size: few; D gene: TRBD2; CDR3 length: 19; CDR3 DNA: TGTGCCATCAGTACCCCCCGCAGCCTAGCGGGGGGGATAGGAGAGACCCAGTACTTC; CDR3 protein: CAISTPRSLAGGIGETQYF
J gene: TRBJ2-5; V gene: TRBV6-6; clone size: .; D gene: TRBD2; CDR3 length: 16; CDR3 DNA: TGTGCCAGCAGACTGACTTTTAGCGGGGGCTGGGAGACCCAGTACTTC; CDR3 protein: CASRLTFSGGWETQYF
J gene: TRBJ1-2; V gene: TRBV12-3/TRBV12-4; clone size: few; D gene: .; CDR3 length: 12; CDR3 DNA: TGTGCCACGGGGGTGTTGGGATTCGGCTACACCTTC; CDR3 protein: CATGVLGFGYTF
J gene: TRBJ1-1; V gene: TRBV7-9; clone size: .; D gene: TRBD1; CDR3 length: 13; CDR3 DNA: TGTGCCAGCAGCTTTAAGGGGGCGACTGAAGCTTTCTTT; CDR3 protein: CASSFKGATEAFF
J gene: TRBJ1-4; V gene: TRBV27; clone size: few; D gene: .; CDR3 length: 16; CDR3 DNA: TGTGCCAGCAGTTTATTATCCGGGCAGCATAATGAAAAACTGTTTTTT; CDR3 protein: CASSLLSGQHNEKLFF
J gene: TRBJ2-2; V gene: TRBV6-2/TRBV6-3; clone size: many; D gene: TRBD2; CDR3 length: 15; CDR3 DNA: TGTGCCAGCCGGCTAGCGGGGAGCCCGGACGGGGAGCTGTTTTTT; CDR3 protein: CASRLAGSPDGELFF
J gene: TRBJ1-1; V gene: TRBV6-2/TRBV6-3; clone size: many; D gene: TRBD1; CDR3 length: 13; CDR3 DNA: TGTGCCAGCAGGAGACAGGGAAAAACTGAAGCTTTCTTT; CDR3 protein: CASRRQGKTEAFF
J gene: TRBJ1-1; V gene: TRBV29-1; clone size: .; D gene: .; CDR3 length: 13; CDR3 DNA: TGCAGCGGGGGAGCGGGTGGGGGACCTGAAGCTTTCTTT; CDR3 protein: CSGGAGGGPEAFF
J gene: TRBJ1-2; V gene: TRBV5-1; clone size: many; D gene: .; CDR3 length: 13; CDR3 DNA: TGCGCCAGCAGCTTGGAACAGAACTATGGCTACACCTTC; CDR3 protein: CASSLEQNYGYTF
J gene: TRBJ1-2; V gene: TRBV20-1; clone size: few; D gene: .; CDR3 length: 11; CDR3 DNA: TGCGGACAGAGGGGTAGCTATGGCTACACCTTC; CDR3 protein: CGQRGSYGYTF
J gene: TRBJ1-2; V gene: TRBV7-9; clone size: .; D gene: .; CDR3 length: 15; CDR3 DNA: TGTGCCAGCAGCCCTAGGGTCGTTGAAAACTATGGCTACACCTTC; CDR3 protein: CASSPRVVENYGYTF
J gene: TRBJ1-1; V gene: TRBV7-2; clone size: many; D gene: .; CDR3 length: 14; CDR3 DNA: TGTGCCAGCAGCTATTCTCGCCAGGGGCAAGTAGCTTTCTTT; CDR3 protein: CASSYSRQGQVAFF
J gene: TRBJ1-1; V gene: TRBV4-1; clone size: few; D gene: .; CDR3 length: 11; CDR3 DNA: TGCGCCAGCGGACACACCACTGAAGCTTTCTTT; CDR3 protein: CASGHTTEAFF
J gene: TRBJ1-6; V gene: TRBV2; clone size: few; D gene: .; CDR3 length: 12; CDR3 DNA: TGTGCCAGTAACCACAGGGAATCACCCCTCCACTTT; CDR3 protein: CASNHRESPLHF
J gene: TRBJ1-4; V gene: TRBV2; clone size: .; D gene: TRBD1; CDR3 length: 16; CDR3 DNA: TGTGCCAGCAGTGAAGGAAGGACAGGGGGCAACGAAAAACTGTTTTTT; CDR3 protein: CASSEGRTGGNEKLFF
J gene: TRBJ2-1; V gene: TRBV6-2/TRBV6-3; clone size: few; D gene: .; CDR3 length: 16; CDR3 DNA: TGTGCCAGCAGTTACTCGGTAGTTCGAGGGTGGAATGAGCAGTTCTTC; CDR3 protein: CASSYSVVRGWNEQFF
J gene: TRBJ2-3; V gene: TRBV27; clone size: .; D gene: .; CDR3 length: 14; CDR3 DNA: TGTGCCAGCAGTTCCGACCTTAGCACAGATACGCAGTATTTT; CDR3 protein: CASSSDLSTDTQYF
J gene: TRBJ1-1; V gene: TRBV7-9; clone size: .; D gene: .; CDR3 length: 15; CDR3 DNA: TGTGCCAGCAGCCCGAGGCTCGGGGAGAACACTGAAGCTTTCTTT; CDR3 protein: CASSPRLGENTEAFF
J gene: TRBJ1-2; V gene: TRBV28; clone size: many; D gene: TRBD1; CDR3 length: 15; CDR3 DNA: TGTGCCAGCAGCTTGCCGGGACAGGGGAAAAGTGGCTACACCTTC; CDR3 protein: CASSLPGQGKSGYTF
J gene: TRBJ1-2; V gene: TRBV4-3; clone size: .; D gene: .; CDR3 length: 13; CDR3 DNA: TGCGCCAGCAGCCAAGTTATTACCCAAGGCTACACCTTC; CDR3 protein: CASSQVITQGYTF
J gene: TRBJ2-2; V gene: TRBV6-5; clone size: .; D gene: TRBD1; CDR3 length: 13; CDR3 DNA: TGTGCCACCATGGGACAGCACACCGGGGAGCTGTTTTTT; CDR3 protein: CATMGQHTGELFF
J gene: TRBJ1-2; V gene: TRBV20-1; clone size: .; D gene: .; CDR3 length: 15; CDR3 DNA: TGCAGTGCTAGAGATCGAGTGGCCGCTATCTATGGCTACACCTTC; CDR3 protein: CSARDRVAAIYGYTF
J gene: TRBJ2-1; V gene: TRBV4-2; clone size: few; D gene: TRBD1; CDR3 length: 16; CDR3 DNA: TGTGCCAGCAGCCAAGGACAGGGCGGTGCCTACAATGAGCAGTTCTTC; CDR3 protein: CASSQGQGGAYNEQFF
J gene: TRBJ1-6; V gene: TRBV6-5; clone size: .; D gene: .; CDR3 length: 17; CDR3 DNA: TGTGCCAGCAGTTATGTTGTCCGGGGGACCTATAATTCACCCCTCCACTTT; CDR3 protein: CASSYVVRGTYNSPLHF
J gene: TRBJ2-5; V gene: TRBV5-1; clone size: few; D gene: .; CDR3 length: 13; CDR3 DNA: TGCGCCAGCAGCTTGGAGGTAACAGAGACCCAGTACTTC; CDR3 protein: CASSLEVTETQYF
J gene: TRBJ2-5; V gene: TRBV5-1; clone size: .; D gene: TRBD1; CDR3 length: 16; CDR3 DNA: TGCGCCAGCAGCTTTTACCGGGACAGATGGCAAGAGACCCAGTACTTC; CDR3 protein: CASSFYRDRWQETQYF
J gene: TRBJ1-1; V gene: TRBV14; clone size: few; D gene: TRBD1; CDR3 length: 12; CDR3 DNA: TGTGCCAGCAGCCAAGACAGGGGGAAGGCTTTCTTT; CDR3 protein: CASSQDRGKAFF
J gene: TRBJ2-5; V gene: TRBV24-1; clone size: .; D gene: .; CDR3 length: 13; CDR3 DNA: TGTGCCACCAGTGATTTCGGGAGTCAGACCCAGTACTTC; CDR3 protein: CATSDFGSQTQYF